This record concerns one T cell receptor (beta chain) sequence. Its antigen is currently unknown. There are 14 residues in the CDR3. The germline CDR1 and CDR2 sequences are KGHSH and LQKENI. Unmatched junction bases numbered 3, after V lost 4 bases and J lost 2 bases. Each cDNA held unique molecular identifiers, and template switching gave it a universal primer site. In TCRdb, the 5' RACE reads were re-called with MiXCR into one record per CDR3 protein. This table has about 150,000 distinct CDR3 sequences, around 3.5% appearing once. These data belong to a study of identical twins. General observations from the study: Excess sharing by twins proved weaker in beta out-of-frame sequences. Modelling approaches yielded underestimates of out-of-frame TCR alpha sharing between monozygotic twins. The more abundant beta clonotypes in cord blood had fewer insertions, and memory repertoires did not show this.

V usage is TRBV18 and J usage is TRBJ2-7, with 9 bases lining up with TRBD2. Sequenced: memory T cells sorted from blood. The receptor was derived from a man between 18 and 35 years old in good health. For the CDR3, the DNA is TGTGCCAGCTCACTGCGGGGGGGGGCCTACGAGCAGTACGTC. This translates into CASSLRGGAYEQYV.